This TCR beta chain is drawn from a study of long-term antiretroviral therapy in people with HIV. General observations from the study: Post-ART samples showed increased diversity that remained below transplant donor control levels.

Regarding this clone: Its target is not known.

Trimming pared 3 bases from V and 7 bases from J, leaving 10 bases between. Germline V gene data show CDR1 as MDHEN and CDR2 as SYDVKM. The CDR3 is 13 amino acids. Runs used v3.0 of the immunoSEQ assay and were done at survey level. Libraries were prepared by immunoSEQ multiplex PCR; TCRdb keeps only in-frame clonotypes and omits some of them. The sample yields some 25,000 clones, around four fifths seen once. The V call is TRBV28, the J call TRBJ1-5, with D possibly matching TRBD1 (6 bases). The origin of this receptor is a man in his late teens or twenties with HIV. Material: unsorted PBMCs, obtained 3 years after starting antiretroviral therapy. The CDR3 DNA follows: TGTGCCAGCAGTTTCGGGGGCCAACAGCCCCAGCATTTT. The encoded protein is CASSFGGQQPQHF.